This record looks at one T cell receptor (beta chain) sequence and its context. Its specificity is not known. The data were taken from a study of post-analysis software for immune sequencing data. The study, taken as a whole, reports: Patients carried roughly 5 TRBV segments more frequently than controls did, and TRBV5-6, TRBV5-1 and TRBV20-1 were among them. Patients with multiple sclerosis recorded significantly lower normalized Chao1 diversity than controls, the study found.

Presence of unique molecular identifiers characterized the TCR beta cDNA libraries. In TCRdb, the PCR reads were re-called with MiXCR into one record per CDR3 protein. The top ten clones hold around 0.6% of a sample with some 690,000 distinct CDR3 sequences, 25% to 30% of them seen once. The V and J ends lost 2 bases and 1 base respectively, with 7 bases between them. CDR3 length: 13 amino acids. Germline loops: CDR1 SGHDT, CDR2 YYEEEE. The TCR sequence derives from a girl aged 5-17 years with multiple sclerosis. Sequencing input: blood. The V call is TRBV5-6, the J call TRBJ2-7; D gene ambiguous. The CDR3 loop is CASSFQQSYEQYF. The CDR3 DNA follows: TGTGCCAGCAGCTTTCAACAATCCTACGAGCAGTACTTC.